The entry below gives a single T cell receptor beta chain sequence along with its context. Its antigen remains unknown. The data belong to a study of T-cell reconstitution after alpha-beta-depleted transplantation in children. Study results and limitations: The study traced high day-60 TCRbeta diversity in some patients to surviving recipient T cells and thymic progenitors. One year post-transplant, T-cell counts and diversity were largely derived from T cells produced anew.

TCRbeta library preparation incorporated unique molecular identifiers. TCRdb called the PCR reads again in MiXCR, with one record for every CDR3 protein. Among 500,000 to 750,000 distinct CDR3 sequences listed, 27% were seen once. Per germline, CDR1 SGHRS and CDR2 YFSETQ. The CDR3 totals 15 residues. Trimming cost V 4 bases and J 2 bases, with 13 bases left between them. Source: PBMCs, taken before TCRalphabeta/CD19-depleted stem cell transplant. This rearrangement joins TRBV5-1 to TRBJ2-1; D is possibly TRBD2 (6 bases). The origin of this receptor is a boy in the first two years of life with Wiskott-Aldrich syndrome, due to receive a stem cell transplant. The CDR3: CASSRTSQTYNEQFF. The CDR3 DNA is TGCGCCAGCAGCCGAACTAGCCAGACCTACAATGAGCAGTTCTTC.